This is a list of T cell receptor beta chains from one sample in a study of early T cells in non-severe SARS-CoV-2 infection. Each CDR3 protein gets one entry after TCRdb re-called the 5' RACE reads with MiXCR. The sample lists about 89,000 distinct CDR3 sequences; roughly 14% were seen once. The sequencing input was whole blood. The source of these receptors is an adult who was a healthcare worker with PCR-confirmed SARS-CoV-2 infection or an uninfected control (not recorded which). The CDR3 runs from the conserved cysteine through the conserved F or W. The order of the fields is D gene, J gene, clone size, V gene, CDR3 protein, CDR3 DNA. A D gene is named only where the DNA matches it firmly. Part of the rows lack a size; the others show once, few, many or a class for expanded clones.

D: TRBD1; J: TRBJ1-2; size: few; V: TRBV12-3/TRBV12-4; CDR3: CASSPDRGRGYGYTF; DNA: TGTGCCAGCAGTCCAGACAGGGGGCGAGGGTATGGCTACACCTTC
D: TRBD2; J: TRBJ2-4; size: -; V: TRBV7-8; CDR3: CASSSKLAGYTLAKNIQYF; DNA: TGTGCCAGCAGCTCGAAACTAGCGGGTTATACACTAGCCAAAAACATTCAGTACTTC
D: TRBD1; J: TRBJ2-5; size: few; V: TRBV7-3; CDR3: CASSLTGTVVQETQYF; DNA: TGTGCCAGCAGCTTAACCGGGACAGTGGTCCAAGAGACCCAGTACTTC
D: -; J: TRBJ2-4; size: few; V: TRBV3-1; CDR3: CASSPSLGGPNIQYF; DNA: TGTGCCAGCAGCCCCAGCCTCGGGGGACCAAACATTCAGTACTTC
D: -; J: TRBJ2-5; size: -; V: TRBV7-3; CDR3: CASSLTATGETQYF; DNA: TGTGCCAGCAGCTTAACGGCGACGGGAGAGACCCAGTACTTC
D: -; J: TRBJ1-5; size: -; V: TRBV20-1; CDR3: CSAPLGQSNQPQHF; DNA: TGCAGTGCTCCCCTGGGGCAGTCCAATCAGCCCCAGCATTTT
D: -; J: TRBJ1-1; size: -; V: TRBV7-9; CDR3: CASSPPVTLNTEAFF; DNA: TGTGCCAGCAGCCCTCCTGTGACCCTGAACACTGAAGCTTTCTTT
D: -; J: TRBJ2-3; size: -; V: TRBV12-3/TRBV12-4; CDR3: CASRPSDAGQYF; DNA: TGTGCCAGCAGACCCTCTGATGCGGGGCAGTATTTT
D: -; J: TRBJ1-5; size: few; V: TRBV12-3/TRBV12-4; CDR3: CASSPRVEPQHF; DNA: TGTGCCAGCAGCCCCAGGGTTGAGCCCCAGCATTTT
D: TRBD2; J: TRBJ2-3; size: few; V: TRBV18; CDR3: CASSPPGLAGPRGDTQYF; DNA: TGTGCCAGCTCACCCCCGGGACTAGCGGGTCCCCGCGGAGATACGCAGTATTTT
D: -; J: TRBJ1-2; size: -; V: TRBV11-2; CDR3: CVSSAQTGAYVGYTF; DNA: TGTGTCAGCAGCGCCCAGACAGGAGCATATGTGGGCTACACCTTC
D: -; J: TRBJ1-2; size: once; V: TRBV2; CDR3: CASSEGLGADYGYTF; DNA: TGTGCCAGCAGTGAGGGATTGGGGGCCGACTATGGCTACACCTTC
D: TRBD2; J: TRBJ2-3; size: -; V: TRBV5-6; CDR3: CASSLVGTSGVDTQYF; DNA: TGTGCCAGCAGCTTGGTCGGGACTAGCGGGGTAGACACGCAGTATTTT